A selection of T cell receptor beta chains follows, all from one sample in a study of cytomegalovirus exposure and HLA in healthy donors. Clones were read by immunoSEQ multiplex PCR, and TCRdb kept only the in-frame ones, dropping some. The data hold 50,000 to 75,000 clones, with about 80% observed a single time. The sequencing input was PBMCs. Receptors were obtained from a woman in her thirties or forties in good health and CMV-seronegative. Both conserved end residues are part of each CDR3. The D gene is left open where the match is weak. Clone size, where shown, is once, few, many, or a class for clones that have expanded.

size: -
V: TRBV29-1
J: TRBJ2-7
D: -
CDR3: CSVDGEAHEQYF
DNA: TGCAGCGTTGACGGGGAGGCCCACGAGCAGTACTTC

size: medium-sized
V: TRBV10-3
J: TRBJ2-3
D: TRBD2
CDR3: CAISEPRLAGGREDTQYF
DNA: TGTGCCATCAGTGAGCCGAGACTAGCGGGAGGCCGAGAAGATACGCAGTATTTT

size: -
V: TRBV7-2
J: TRBJ2-7
D: TRBD2
CDR3: CASSSGLAAYEQYF
DNA: TGTGCCAGCAGCTCGGGACTAGCAGCCTACGAGCAGTACTTC

size: once
V: TRBV7-2
J: TRBJ1-2
D: TRBD1
CDR3: CASSLRDRGYTF
DNA: TGTGCCAGCAGCCTACGGGACAGGGGCTACACCTTC

size: -
V: TRBV5-6
J: TRBJ1-1
D: -
CDR3: CASSLGSGMTREAFF
DNA: TGTGCCAGCAGCTTGGGCTCGGGAATGACTCGAGAAGCTTTCTTT

size: -
V: TRBV2
J: TRBJ1-5
D: -
CDR3: CASSEWEGTGQPQHF
DNA: TGTGCCAGCAGTGAATGGGAGGGTACCGGTCAGCCCCAGCATTTT

size: -
V: TRBV28
J: TRBJ1-5
D: TRBD1
CDR3: CASSATGGGQPQHF
DNA: TGTGCCAGCAGTGCTACAGGGGGCGGTCAGCCCCAGCATTTT

size: few
V: TRBV2
J: TRBJ2-3
D: -
CDR3: CASSGTYLSGHTQYF
DNA: TGTGCCAGCAGTGGAACATACCTAAGCGGACATACGCAGTATTTT

size: few
V: TRBV27
J: TRBJ2-7
D: TRBD1
CDR3: CASSTLGTGGSYEQYF
DNA: TGTGCCAGCAGCACCCTCGGGACAGGGGGCTCCTACGAGCAGTACTTC

size: -
V: TRBV10-3
J: TRBJ1-5
D: -
CDR3: CAIAPNATESNQPQHF
DNA: TGTGCCATTGCACCCAACGCGACAGAGAGCAATCAGCCCCAGCATTTT